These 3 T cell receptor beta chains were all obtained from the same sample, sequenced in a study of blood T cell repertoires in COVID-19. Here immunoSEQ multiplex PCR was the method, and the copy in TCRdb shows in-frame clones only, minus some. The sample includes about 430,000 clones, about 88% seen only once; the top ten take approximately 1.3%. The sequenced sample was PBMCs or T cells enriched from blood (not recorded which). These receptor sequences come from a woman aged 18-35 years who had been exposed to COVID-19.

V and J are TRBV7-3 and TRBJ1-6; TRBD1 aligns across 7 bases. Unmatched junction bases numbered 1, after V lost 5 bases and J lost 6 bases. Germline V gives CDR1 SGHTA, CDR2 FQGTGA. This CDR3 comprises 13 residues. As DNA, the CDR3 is TGTGCCAGCAGCCGACAGGGTAATTCACCCCTCCACTTT. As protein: CASSRQGNSPLHF.

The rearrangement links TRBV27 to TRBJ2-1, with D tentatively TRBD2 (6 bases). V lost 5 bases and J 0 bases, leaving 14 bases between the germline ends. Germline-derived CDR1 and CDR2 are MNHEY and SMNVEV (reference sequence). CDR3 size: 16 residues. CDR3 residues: CASSPRDWSSYNEQFF. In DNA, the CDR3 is TGTGCCAGCAGTCCTCGGGACTGGAGCTCCTACAATGAGCAGTTCTTC.

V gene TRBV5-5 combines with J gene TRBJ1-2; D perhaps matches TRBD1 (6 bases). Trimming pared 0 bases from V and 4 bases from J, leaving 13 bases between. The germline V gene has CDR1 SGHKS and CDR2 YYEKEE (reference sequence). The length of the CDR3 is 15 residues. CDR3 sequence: CASSLAPQGPYGYTF. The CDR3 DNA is TGTGCCAGCAGCTTGGCCCCACAGGGACCCTATGGCTACACCTTC.